This TCR beta chain was identified in a study of T cells after yellow fever vaccination (dated by TCRdb to about 2019). Context from the whole study: The SMART-Seq v4 Ultra Low Input RNA kit was used to prepare libraries from fractions with low cell numbers. To follow T-cell clones before and after both primary and booster YFV17D yellow fever vaccination, bulk TCR alpha and beta repertoires underwent longitudinal sequencing. Two healthy male donors made up the cohort, one aged 18 to 29 years and the other aged 30 to 40 years. Bulk PBMC replicates and cell subsets were isolated from blood drawn at multiple timepoints before and after both primary and secondary immunization. Overall results and qualifications from the work: A small share of clonotypes occurred in both CD4 and CD8 compartments, likely arising from convergent recombination. Compared with the primary T-cell response, the secondary T-cell response was faster but weaker, reaching its peak on day 5 rather than on day 15. Most clones expanded after primary vaccination were re-detected after the booster (96% of CD4 and 88% of CD8), suggesting broad memory maintenance. Only a couple of donors were included in the study, so the extent to which the findings can be generalized is limited. Computational filtering was required because FACS-sorted repertoires could contain abundant contaminating clonotypes from the bulk population.

As encoded in the germline V gene, CDR1 is MNHNS while CDR2 is SASEGT. V loses 6 bases at its end and J loses 4 bases; junction bases beyond the gene matches: 7. The CDR3, cysteine through phenylalanine, is 16 amino acids long. The kept DNA is CDR3 alone, 48 bases in frame from the first base. TCR cDNA was made using 5'RACE template switching, a step that added a universal primer site and unique molecular identifiers. Priming for cDNA synthesis came from both the TCR alpha and TCR beta constant segments. Library amplification involved two PCR steps, and the second step added sample barcodes and sequencing adapters. Sequencing of the libraries was done on either Illumina HiSeq 2500 (2x100 bp) or NovaSeq (2x150 bp). For the original study's pipeline: Reads were demultiplexed and collapsed into UMI consensus sequences with MIGEC, and V(D)J alignment was performed with MiXCR. Vaccine-responding clonotypes were defined with edgeR using replicate PBMC samples, requiring FDR below 0.01 and a log2 fold change above 5 up to day 15. Each bulk clonotype received a CD4 or CD8 identity based on whether the sequenced CD4 or CD8 repertoire contained that clonotype at higher abundance. The public reads were quality trimmed at Q25 with fastp and then assembled into clones with MiXCR by TCRdb, keeping productive beta chains. Rows merge per CDR3 protein into single entries with the most common DNA and genes. In this record, the V and J calls reflect TCRdb's handling and not the investigators' own analysis. The sample table lists a few hundred thousand distinct CDR3 sequences, approximately 9% of them with a count of one. About 20% of the sample is held by the ten biggest clonotypes.

This clonotype has just a few counts. Its antigen specificity is not known. The record has no base qualities; no much larger clone is one base away. The treatment or condition tag for this specimen amounts to: live attenuated yellow fever vaccine strain. At each blood-draw timepoint, two biological replicates of bulk PBMCs were obtained. PBMCs were isolated from peripheral blood using a standard Ficoll-Paque protocol. TriZol was used to extract RNA from bulk PBMCs, CD4 and CD8 fractions, and dextramer-positive and dextramer-negative fractions. This clonotype originated in a man between 18 and 29 years old who received the YFV17D yellow fever vaccine. Sequenced here: PBMCs, sampled on the day of the first yellow fever vaccination. The chain was built from TRBV6-1 and TRBJ2-5; 14 middle bases align to TRBD2. The bases read TGTGCCAGCAGGGGACTAGCGGGGGTACCAGGAGAGACCCAGTACTTC. Translation gives CASRGLAGVPGETQYF.